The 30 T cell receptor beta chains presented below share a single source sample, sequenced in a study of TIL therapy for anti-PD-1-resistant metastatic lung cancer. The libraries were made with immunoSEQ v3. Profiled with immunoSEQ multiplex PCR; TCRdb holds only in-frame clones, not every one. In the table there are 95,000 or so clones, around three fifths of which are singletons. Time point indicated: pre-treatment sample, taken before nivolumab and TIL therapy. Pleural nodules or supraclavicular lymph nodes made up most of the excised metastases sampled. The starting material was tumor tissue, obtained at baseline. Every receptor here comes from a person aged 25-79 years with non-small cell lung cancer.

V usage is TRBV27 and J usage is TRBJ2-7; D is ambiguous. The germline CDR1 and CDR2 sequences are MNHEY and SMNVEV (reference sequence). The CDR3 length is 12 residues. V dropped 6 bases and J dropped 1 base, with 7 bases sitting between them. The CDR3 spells CASSKGSYEQYF. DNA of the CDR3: TGTGCCAGCAGCAAAGGGTCCTACGAGCAGTACTTC.

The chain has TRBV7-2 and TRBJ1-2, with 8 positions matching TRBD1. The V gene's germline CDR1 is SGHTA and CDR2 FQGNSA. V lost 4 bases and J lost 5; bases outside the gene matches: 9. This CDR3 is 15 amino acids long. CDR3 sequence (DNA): TGTGCCAGCAGCTCTAACACAGGGGGAGCTTATGGCTACACCTTC. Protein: CASSSNTGGAYGYTF. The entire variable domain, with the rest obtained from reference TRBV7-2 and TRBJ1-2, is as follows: GAGVSQSPSNKVTEKGKDVELRCDPISGHTALYWYRQSLGQGLEFLIYFQGNSAPDKSGLPSDRFSAERTGGSVSTLTIQRTQQEDSAVYLCASSSNTGGAYGYTFGSGTRLTVV.

CDR3 in DNA: TGCGCCAGCAGCTTGGGTGCTATATACGGGACCACAGATACGCAGTATTTT. Its protein product is CASSLGAIYGTTDTQYF. The chain joins TRBV5-1 to TRBJ2-3; TRBD1 or TRBD2 may be the D gene (5 bases each). The length of the CDR3 is 17 residues. Germline values: CDR1 SGHRS, CDR2 YFSETQ. The V end lost 0 bases, the J end lost 2 bases, and 16 bases lay between the germline ends. Looking up the rest from reference TRBV5-1 and TRBJ2-3 gives the full variable domain: KAGVTQTPRYLIKTRGQQVTLSCSPISGHRSVSWYQQTPGQGLQFLFEYFSETQRNKGNFPGRFSGRQFSNSRSEMNVSTLELGDSALYLCASSLGAIYGTTDTQYFGPGTRLTVL.

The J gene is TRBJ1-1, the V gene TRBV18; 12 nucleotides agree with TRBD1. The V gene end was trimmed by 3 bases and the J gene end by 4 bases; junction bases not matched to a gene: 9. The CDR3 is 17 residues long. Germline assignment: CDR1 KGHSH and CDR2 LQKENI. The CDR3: CASSPALGTGGRTEAFF. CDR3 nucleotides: TGTGCCAGCTCACCGGCCCTCGGGACAGGGGGCCGCACTGAAGCTTTCTTT.

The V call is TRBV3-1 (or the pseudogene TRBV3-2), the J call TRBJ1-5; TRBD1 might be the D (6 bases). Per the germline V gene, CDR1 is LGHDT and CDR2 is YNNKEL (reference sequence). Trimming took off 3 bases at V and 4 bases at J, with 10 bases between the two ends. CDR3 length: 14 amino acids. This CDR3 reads CASSHRDTNQPQHF. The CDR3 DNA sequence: TGTGCCAGCAGCCATCGGGACACTAATCAGCCCCAGCATTTT.

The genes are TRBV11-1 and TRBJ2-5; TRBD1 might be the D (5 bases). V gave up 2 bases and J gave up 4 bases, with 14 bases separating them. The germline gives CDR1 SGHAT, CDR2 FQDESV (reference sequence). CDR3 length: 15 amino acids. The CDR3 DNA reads TGTGCCAGCAGCTTAAAACCTCCTAGGGGAGAGACCCAGTACTTC. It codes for CASSLKPPRGETQYF.

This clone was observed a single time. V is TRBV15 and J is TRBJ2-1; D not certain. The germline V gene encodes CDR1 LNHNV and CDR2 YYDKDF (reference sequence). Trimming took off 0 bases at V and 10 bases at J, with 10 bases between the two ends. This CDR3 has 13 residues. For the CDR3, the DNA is TGTGCCACCAGCAGAGATCTAACGACGGAGCAGTTCTTC. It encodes CATSRDLTTEQFF.

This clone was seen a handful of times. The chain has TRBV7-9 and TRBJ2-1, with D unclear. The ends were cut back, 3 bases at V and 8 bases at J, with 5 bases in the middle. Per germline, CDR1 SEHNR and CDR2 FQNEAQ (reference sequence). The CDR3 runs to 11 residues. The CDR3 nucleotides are TGTGCCAGCAGCTTGGTGGATGAGCAGTTCTTC. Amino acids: CASSLVDEQFF.

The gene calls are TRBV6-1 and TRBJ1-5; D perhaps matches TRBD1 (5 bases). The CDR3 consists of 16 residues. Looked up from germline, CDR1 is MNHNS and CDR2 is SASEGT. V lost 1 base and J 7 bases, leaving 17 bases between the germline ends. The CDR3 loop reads CASSEVQQGSNQPQHF. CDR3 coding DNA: TGTGCCAGCAGTGAAGTGCAGCAGGGCTCCAACCAGCCCCAGCATTTT.

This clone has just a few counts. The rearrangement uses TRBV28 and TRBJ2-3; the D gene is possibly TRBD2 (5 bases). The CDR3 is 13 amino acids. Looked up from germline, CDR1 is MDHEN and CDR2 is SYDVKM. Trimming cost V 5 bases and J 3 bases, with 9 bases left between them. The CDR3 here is CASSVDSTDTQYF. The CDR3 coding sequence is TGTGCCAGCAGTGTGGACTCAACAGATACGCAGTATTTT.

The chain's CDR3 is CSASSPQLGEAFF. The CDR3 DNA is TGCAGTGCTAGTTCACCACAACTAGGAGAAGCTTTCTTT. The chain links TRBV20-1 to TRBJ1-1; D remains ambiguous. V was cut by 3 bases and J by 8 bases, with 16 bases left in between. Per germline, CDR1 DFQATT and CDR2 SNEGSKA (reference sequence). The CDR3 length is 13 residues.

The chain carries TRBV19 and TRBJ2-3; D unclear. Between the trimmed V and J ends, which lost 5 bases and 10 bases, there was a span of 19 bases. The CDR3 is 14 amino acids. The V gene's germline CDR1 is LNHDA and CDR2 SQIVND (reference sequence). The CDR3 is CASSPTLEAASQYF. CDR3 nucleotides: TGTGCCAGTAGTCCCACCTTGGAAGCTGCTTCGCAGTATTTT.

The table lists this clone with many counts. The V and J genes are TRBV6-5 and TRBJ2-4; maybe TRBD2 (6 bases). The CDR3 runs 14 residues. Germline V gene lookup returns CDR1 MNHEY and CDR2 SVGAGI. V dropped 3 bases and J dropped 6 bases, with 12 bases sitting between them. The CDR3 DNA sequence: TGTGCCAGCAGTTATGAGCGGAGGGGAAACATTCAGTACTTC. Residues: CASSYERRGNIQYF.

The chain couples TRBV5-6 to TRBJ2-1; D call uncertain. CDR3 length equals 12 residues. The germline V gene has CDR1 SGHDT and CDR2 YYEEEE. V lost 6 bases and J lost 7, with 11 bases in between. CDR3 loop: CASTRTGNEQFF. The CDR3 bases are TGTGCCAGCACAAGAACTGGGAATGAGCAGTTCTTC.

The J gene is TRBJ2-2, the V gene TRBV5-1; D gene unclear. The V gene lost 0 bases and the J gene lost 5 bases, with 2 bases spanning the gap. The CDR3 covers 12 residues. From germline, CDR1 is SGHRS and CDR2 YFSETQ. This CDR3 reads CASSLETGELFF. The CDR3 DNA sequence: TGCGCCAGCAGCTTGGAAACCGGGGAGCTGTTTTTT.

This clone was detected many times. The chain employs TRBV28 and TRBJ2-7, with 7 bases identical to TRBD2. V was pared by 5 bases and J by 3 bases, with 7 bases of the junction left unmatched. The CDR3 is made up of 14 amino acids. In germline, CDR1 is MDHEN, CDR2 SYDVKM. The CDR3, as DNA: TGTGCCAGCAGTACCCAGGGACTATTCTACGAGCAGTACTTC. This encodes CASSTQGLFYEQYF.

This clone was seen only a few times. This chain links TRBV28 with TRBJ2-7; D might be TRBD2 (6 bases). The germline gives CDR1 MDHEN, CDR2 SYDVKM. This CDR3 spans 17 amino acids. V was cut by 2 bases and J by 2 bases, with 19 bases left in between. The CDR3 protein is CASSLVRLAEGTYEQYF. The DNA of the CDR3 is TGTGCCAGCAGTTTAGTTCGCCTCGCGGAGGGGACCTACGAGCAGTACTTC.

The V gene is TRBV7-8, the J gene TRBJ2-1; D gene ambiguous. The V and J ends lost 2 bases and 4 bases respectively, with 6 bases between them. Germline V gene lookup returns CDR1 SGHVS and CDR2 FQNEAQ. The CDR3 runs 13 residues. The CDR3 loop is CASSLLIYNEQFF. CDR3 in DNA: TGTGCCAGCAGCTTACTCATTTACAATGAGCAGTTCTTC. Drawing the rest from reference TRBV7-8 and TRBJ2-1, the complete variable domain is GAGVSQSPRYKVAKRGQDVALRCDPISGHVSLFWYQQALGQGPEFLTYFQNEAQLDKSGLPSDRFFAERPEGSVSTLKIQRTQQEDSAVYLCASSLLIYNEQFFGPGTRLTVL.

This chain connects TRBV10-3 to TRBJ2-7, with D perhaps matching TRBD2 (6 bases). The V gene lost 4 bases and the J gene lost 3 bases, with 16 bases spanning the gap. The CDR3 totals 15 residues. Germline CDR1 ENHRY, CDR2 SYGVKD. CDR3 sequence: CAISGSGDNIYEQYF. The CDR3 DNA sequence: TGTGCCATCAGTGGATCGGGGGATAACATCTACGAGCAGTACTTC.

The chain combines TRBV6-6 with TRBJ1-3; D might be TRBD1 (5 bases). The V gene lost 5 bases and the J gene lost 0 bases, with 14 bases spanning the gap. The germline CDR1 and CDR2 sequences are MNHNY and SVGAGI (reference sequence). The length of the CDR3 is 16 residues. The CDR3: CASSAGTHSSGNTIYF. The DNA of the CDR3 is TGTGCCAGCAGTGCCGGGACTCATTCCTCTGGAAACACCATATATTTT.

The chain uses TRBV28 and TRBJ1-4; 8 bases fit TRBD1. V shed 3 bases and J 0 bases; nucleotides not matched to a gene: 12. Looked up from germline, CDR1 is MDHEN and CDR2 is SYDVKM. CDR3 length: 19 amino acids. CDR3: CASSFPRDRIIATNEKLFF. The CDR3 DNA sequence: TGTGCCAGCAGTTTCCCCCGGGACAGGATCATAGCAACTAATGAAAAACTGTTTTTT.

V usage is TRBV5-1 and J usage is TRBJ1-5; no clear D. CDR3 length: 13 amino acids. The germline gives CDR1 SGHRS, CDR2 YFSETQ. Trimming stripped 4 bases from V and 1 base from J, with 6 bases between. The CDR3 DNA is TGCGCCAGCAGCCTGTGGAGCAATCAGCCCCAGCATTTT. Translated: CASSLWSNQPQHF.

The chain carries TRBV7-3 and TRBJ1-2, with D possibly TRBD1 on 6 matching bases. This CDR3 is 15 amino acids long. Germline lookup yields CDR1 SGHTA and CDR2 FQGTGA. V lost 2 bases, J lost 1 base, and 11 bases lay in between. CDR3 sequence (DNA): TGTGCCAGCAGCTTAGGCGGGGGGCATAACTATGGCTACACCTTC. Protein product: CASSLGGGHNYGYTF.

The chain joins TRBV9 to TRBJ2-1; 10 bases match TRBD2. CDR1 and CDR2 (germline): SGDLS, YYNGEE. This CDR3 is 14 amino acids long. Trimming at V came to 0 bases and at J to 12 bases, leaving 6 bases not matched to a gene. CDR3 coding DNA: TGTGCCAGCAGCGTAGACCTAGCGGGAGTGGCGCAGTTCTTC. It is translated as CASSVDLAGVAQFF.

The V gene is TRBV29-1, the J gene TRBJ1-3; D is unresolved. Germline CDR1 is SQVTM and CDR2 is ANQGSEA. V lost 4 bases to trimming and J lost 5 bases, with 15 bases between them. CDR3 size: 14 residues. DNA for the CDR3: TGCAGCGTTGGGAGCCCCGGGCAGCGAAACACCATATATTTT. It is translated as CSVGSPGQRNTIYF.

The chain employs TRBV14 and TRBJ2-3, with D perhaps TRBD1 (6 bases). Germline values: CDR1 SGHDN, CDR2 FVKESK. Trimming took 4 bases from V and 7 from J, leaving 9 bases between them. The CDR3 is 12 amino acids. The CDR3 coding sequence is TGTGCCAGCAGCCCACAGGGACATACGCAGTATTTT. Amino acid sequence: CASSPQGHTQYF. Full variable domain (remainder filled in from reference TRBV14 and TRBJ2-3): EAGVTQFPSHSVIEKGQTVTLRCDPISGHDNLYWYRRVMGKEIKFLLHFVKESKQDESGMPNNRFLAERTGGTYSTLKVQPAELEDSGVYFCASSPQGHTQYFGPGTRLTVL.

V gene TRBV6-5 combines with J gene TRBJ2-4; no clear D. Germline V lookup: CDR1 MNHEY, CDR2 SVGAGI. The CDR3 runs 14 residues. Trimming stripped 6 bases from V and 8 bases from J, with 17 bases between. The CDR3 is CASRRLLQPDIQYF. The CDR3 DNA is TGTGCCAGCAGGCGCCTTCTTCAACCGGACATTCAGTACTTC.

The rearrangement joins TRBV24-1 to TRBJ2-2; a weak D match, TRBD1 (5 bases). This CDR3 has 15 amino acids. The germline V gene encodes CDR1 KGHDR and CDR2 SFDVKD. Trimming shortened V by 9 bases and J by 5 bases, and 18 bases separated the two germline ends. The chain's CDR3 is CATSTQGIRTGELFF. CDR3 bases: TGTGCCACCTCCACCCAGGGTATCCGGACCGGGGAGCTGTTTTTT.

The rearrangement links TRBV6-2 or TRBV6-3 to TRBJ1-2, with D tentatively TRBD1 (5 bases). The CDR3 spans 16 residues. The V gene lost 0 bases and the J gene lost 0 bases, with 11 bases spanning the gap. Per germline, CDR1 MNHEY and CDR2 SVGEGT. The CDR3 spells CASSYSLAGTNYGYTF. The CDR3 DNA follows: TGTGCCAGCAGTTACTCGCTGGCAGGGACTAACTATGGCTACACCTTC.

The CDR3, as DNA: TGTGCCAGTTACACAACCAGGGGGAACACTGAAGCTTTCTTT. It translates to CASYTTRGNTEAFF. This rearrangement joins TRBV19 to TRBJ1-1; TRBD1 is a possible D gene (6 bases). CDR1 and CDR2 (germline): LNHDA, SQIVND (reference sequence). This CDR3 is 14 amino acids long. Between the trimmed V and J ends, which lost 8 bases and 1 base, there was a span of 14 bases.